This T cell receptor (beta chain) stems from a study of T cells in Graves' hyperthyroidism and ophthalmopathy. As for the study in general: Peripheral blood draws took place at initial diagnosis, ahead of any treatment. Whole-study results and caveats: Blood held most thyroid clonotypes expanded above 0.001 frequency.

This clonotype occurred a few times. Its antigen remains unknown. The germline V gene has CDR1 GTSNPN and CDR2 SVGIG (reference sequence). The CDR3 runs 19 residues. Trimming took 5 bases from V and 4 from J; bases not matched to a gene: 19. Amplified regions were TCR beta CDR3 sequences from RNA transcripts. HTBI primers were used for first-round RT-PCR of the TCR CDR3. TCRdb called the multiplex PCR reads again in MiXCR, with one record for every CDR3 protein. The sample includes more than 550,000 distinct CDR3 sequences, around 16% of them seen just once. Source material for PBMCs was around 10 ml fresh peripheral blood.

The V and J genes are TRBV30 and TRBJ2-3; TRBD2 matches at 12 bases. The sample consisted of blood. This clonotype was sampled from a man aged 50-60 years with Graves' hyperthyroidism. The CDR3 nucleotides are TGTGCCTGGCAGTTCAAACCTAGCGGGAGGGCCTTATACGCAGATACGCAGTATTTT. Translation: CAWQFKPSGRALYADTQYF. The full variable domain, with the rest looked up from reference TRBV30 and TRBJ2-3, is SQTIHQWPATLVQPVGSPLSLECTVEGTSNPNLYWYRQAAGRGLQLLFYSVGIGQISSEVPQNLSASRPQDRQFILSSKKLLLSDSGFYLCAWQFKPSGRALYADTQYFGPGTRLTVL.